Here is one T cell receptor beta chain with its context. The data were produced by immunoSEQ multiplex PCR, yet TCRdb's version contains in-frame clones alone and is incomplete. The sample has around 100,000 clones, around 66% seen once. This specimen comes from a study of blood T cell repertoires in COVID-19. Across the study: Nucleic acid was either cDNA or gDNA, and it came from T cells, B-cell-depleted T cells, or PBMCs.

The CDR3 contains 15 residues. Trimming cost V 1 base and J 4 bases, with 11 bases left between them. Looked up from germline, CDR1 is SGHTA and CDR2 is FQGNSA. Sequencing input: peripheral blood. The chain employs TRBV7-2 and TRBJ1-5; D is perhaps TRBD1 (6 bases). This TCR came from a man older than 75 with acute or convalescent COVID-19. In DNA form, the CDR3 reads TGTGCCAGCAGCTTAGGACAGGCCGGAAATCAGCCCCAGCATTTT. This encodes CASSLGQAGNQPQHF. Based on the CDR3 plus reference TRBV7-2 and TRBJ1-5, the full variable domain is GAGVSQSPSNKVTEKGKDVELRCDPISGHTALYWYRQSLGQGLEFLIYFQGNSAPDKSGLPSDRFSAERTGGSVSTLTIQRTQQEDSAVYLCASSLGQAGNQPQHFGDGTRLSIL.